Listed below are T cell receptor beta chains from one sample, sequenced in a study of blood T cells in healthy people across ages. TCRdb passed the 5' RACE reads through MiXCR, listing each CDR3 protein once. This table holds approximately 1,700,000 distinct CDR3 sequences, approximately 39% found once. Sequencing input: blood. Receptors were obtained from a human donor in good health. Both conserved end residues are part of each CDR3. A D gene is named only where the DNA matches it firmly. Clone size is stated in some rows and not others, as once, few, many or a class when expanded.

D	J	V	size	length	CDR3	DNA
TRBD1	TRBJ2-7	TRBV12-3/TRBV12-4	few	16	CASSREWDRGFYEQYF	TGTGCCAGCAGTCGGGAATGGGACAGGGGGTTCTACGAGCAGTACTTC
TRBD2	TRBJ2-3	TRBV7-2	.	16	CASSPTSGGAPDTQYF	TGTGCCAGCAGTCCGACTAGCGGGGGGGCCCCAGATACGCAGTATTTT
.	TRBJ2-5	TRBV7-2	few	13	CASSPSRVETQYF	TGTGCCAGCAGCCCCAGCCGGGTTGAGACCCAGTACTTC
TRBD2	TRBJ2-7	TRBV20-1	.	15	CSARGGGDFSYEQYF	TGCAGTGCTAGAGGCGGGGGGGATTTTTCCTACGAGCAGTACTTC
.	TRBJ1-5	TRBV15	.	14	CATSSQVDRQPQHF	TGTGCCACCAGCAGCCAAGTAGACCGTCAGCCCCAGCATTTT
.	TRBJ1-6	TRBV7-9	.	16	CASSLVGGDGNSPLHF	TGTGCCAGCAGCTTAGTGGGGGGGGACGGTAATTCACCCCTCCACTTT
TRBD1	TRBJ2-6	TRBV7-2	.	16	CASSLAQGAGANVLTF	TGTGCCAGCAGCTTAGCGCAGGGGGCTGGGGCCAACGTCCTGACTTTC
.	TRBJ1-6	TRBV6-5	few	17	CASSYRQPRLGNSPLHF	TGTGCCAGCAGTTACCGTCAGCCTCGGCTGGGGAATTCACCCCTCCACTTT
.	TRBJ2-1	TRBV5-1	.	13	CASSPQVNNEQFF	TGCGCCAGCAGCCCCCAGGTCAATAATGAGCAGTTCTTC
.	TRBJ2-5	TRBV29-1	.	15	CTVTRGGWAQETQYF	TGCACCGTAACCCGTGGAGGTTGGGCGCAAGAGACCCAGTACTTC
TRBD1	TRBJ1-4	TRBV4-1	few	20	CASSHPASGTGGRLGEKLFF	TGCGCCAGCAGCCATCCAGCCTCCGGGACAGGGGGTCGTCTGGGTGAAAAACTGTTTTTT
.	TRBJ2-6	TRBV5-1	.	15	CASRASSSGANVLTF	TGCGCCAGCAGAGCGAGTAGCTCTGGGGCCAACGTCCTGACTTTC
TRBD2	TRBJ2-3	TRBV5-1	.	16	CASSFLAGTSTDTQYF	TGCGCCAGCAGCTTTCTAGCGGGGACCAGCACAGATACGCAGTATTTT
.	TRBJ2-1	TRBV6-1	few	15	CASSESRYSYNEQFF	TGTGCCAGCAGTGAATCCAGGTACTCCTACAATGAGCAGTTCTTC
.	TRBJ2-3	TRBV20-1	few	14	CSARGPSLPDTQYF	TGCAGTGCTAGAGGCCCCTCCCTCCCAGATACGCAGTATTTT
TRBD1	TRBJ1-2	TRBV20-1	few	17	CSAIAPGQGSANYGYTF	TGCAGTGCCATCGCCCCGGGACAGGGTTCGGCTAACTATGGCTACACCTTC
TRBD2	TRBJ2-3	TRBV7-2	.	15	CASSLGAGGQHTQYF	TGTGCCAGCAGCTTGGGAGCGGGGGGGCAACATACGCAGTATTTT
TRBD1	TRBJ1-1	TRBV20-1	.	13	CSARTGNPPEAFF	TGCAGTGCTCGGACAGGAAACCCTCCTGAAGCTTTCTTT
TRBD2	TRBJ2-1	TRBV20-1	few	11	CSVAAGESRFF	TGCAGTGTCGCCGCGGGGGAAAGCAGGTTCTTC
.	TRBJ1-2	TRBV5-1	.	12	CASSGSFYGYTF	TGCGCCAGCAGCGGGTCCTTCTATGGCTACACCTTC
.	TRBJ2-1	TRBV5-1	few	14	CASSEGSPYNEQFF	TGCGCCAGCAGCGAGGGGTCACCCTACAATGAGCAGTTCTTC
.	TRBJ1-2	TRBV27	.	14	CASSLSKANYGYTF	TGTGCCAGCAGTTTATCGAAAGCTAACTATGGCTACACCTTC
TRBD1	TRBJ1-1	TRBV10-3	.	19	CAISESGQGALLLNTEAFF	TGTGCCATCAGTGAGTCAGGACAGGGGGCTCTACTTCTGAACACTGAAGCTTTCTTT
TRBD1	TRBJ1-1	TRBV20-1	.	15	CSATGQIFPGTEAFF	TGCAGTGCCACGGGACAGATTTTCCCCGGGACTGAAGCTTTCTTT
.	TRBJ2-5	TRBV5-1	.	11	CASKDWETQYF	TGCGCCAGCAAAGATTGGGAGACCCAGTACTTC
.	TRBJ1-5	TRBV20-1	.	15	CSARGLPGLNQPQHF	TGTAGTGCTAGAGGTCTTCCGGGGTTGAATCAGCCCCAGCATTTT
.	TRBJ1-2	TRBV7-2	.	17	CASSFSPTGAPRGGYTF	TGTGCCAGCAGCTTTTCCCCCACGGGGGCGCCCCGAGGTGGCTACACCTTC
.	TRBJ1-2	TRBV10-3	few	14	CAISESREFDGYTF	TGTGCCATCAGTGAGTCGAGGGAGTTTGATGGCTACACCTTC
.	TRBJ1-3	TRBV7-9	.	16	CASSLGEGTTGNTIYF	TGTGCCAGCAGCTTAGGGGAGGGGACTACTGGAAACACCATATATTTT
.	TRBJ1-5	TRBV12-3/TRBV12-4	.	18	CASSLVWGGRTSNQPQHF	TGTGCCAGCAGTTTAGTATGGGGGGGGAGGACAAGCAATCAGCCCCAGCATTTT
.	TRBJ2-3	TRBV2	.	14	CAASRSWGTDTQYF	TGTGCCGCCAGCAGGAGTTGGGGCACAGATACGCAGTATTTT
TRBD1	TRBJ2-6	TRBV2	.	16	CASMRDSYSGANVLTF	TGTGCCAGCATGAGGGACAGTTATTCTGGGGCCAACGTCCTGACTTTC
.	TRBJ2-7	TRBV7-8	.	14	CASSPSEGPYEQYF	TGTGCCAGCAGCCCCTCCGAGGGTCCCTACGAGCAGTACTTC
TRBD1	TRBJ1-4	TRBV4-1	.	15	CASSYPGQTNEKLFF	TGCGCCAGCAGCTATCCGGGACAGACTAATGAAAAACTGTTTTTT
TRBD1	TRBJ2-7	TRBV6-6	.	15	CASSYEPGQGYEQYF	TGTGCCAGCAGTTACGAGCCGGGACAGGGTTACGAGCAGTACTTC
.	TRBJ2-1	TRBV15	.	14	CATSRGYYINEQFF	TGTGCCACCAGCAGAGGCTACTATATCAATGAGCAGTTCTTC
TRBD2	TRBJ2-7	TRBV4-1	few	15	CASSRGLAGGFEQYF	TGCGCCAGCAGCCGGGGACTAGCGGGGGGATTCGAGCAGTACTTC
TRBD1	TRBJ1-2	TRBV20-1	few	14	CSARSGTGVGGYTF	TGCAGTGCTAGGTCGGGGACAGGGGTAGGTGGCTACACCTTC
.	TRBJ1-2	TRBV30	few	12	CAWSGTGTGYTF	TGTGCCTGGAGTGGAACAGGGACCGGCTACACCTTC
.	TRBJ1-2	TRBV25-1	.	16	CASRGGADLANYGYTF	TGTGCCAGTCGCGGCGGGGCTGACCTAGCTAACTATGGCTACACCTTC
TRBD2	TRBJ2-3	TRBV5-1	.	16	CASSLDGGGVSDTQYF	TGCGCCAGCAGCTTGGACGGCGGGGGGGTGTCAGATACGCAGTATTTT